The 5 T cell receptor beta chains below come from one sample, sequenced in a study of OX40 agonist ivuxolimab in advanced cancers. TCRdb keeps only in-frame clones here, not all; method: immunoSEQ multiplex PCR. The sample lists some 86,000 clones, roughly 91% seen once, with approximately 0.3% in the top ten. The material was CD4+ or CD8+ T cells sorted from blood, obtained in a trial of the OX40 agonist ivuxolimab. Receptors originate from an adult with an advanced solid tumor such as melanoma, head and neck, liver or kidney cancer.

The chain's CDR3 is CASSTAGGGGELFF. In nucleotides, the CDR3 is TGTGCCAGCAGCACAGCGGGGGGCGGCGGGGAGCTGTTTTTT. This chain joins TRBV5-6 and TRBJ2-2, with TRBD2 matching 9 bases. Per germline, CDR1 SGHDT and CDR2 YYEEEE. J was trimmed by 7 bases and V by 4 bases; bases with no gene match: 5. CDR3 length: 14 residues.

The J gene is TRBJ2-7, the V gene TRBV2; 10 bases match TRBD1. Trimming removed 5 bases from V and 1 base from J; junction bases left unmatched: 2. CDR1 is SNHLY and CDR2 is FYNNEI in the germline V gene. This CDR3 region has 14 residues. CDR3 amino acids: CASSPGQGSYEQYV. The CDR3 DNA sequence: TGTGCCAGCAGTCCGGGACAGGGGTCCTACGAGCAGTACGTC.

The chain carries TRBV10-3 and TRBJ2-3; 7 nucleotides line up with TRBD2. CDR1 and CDR2 from the germline V gene are ENHRY and SYGVKD. There are 14 residues in the CDR3. V trimming: 5 bases; J trimming: 3 bases; junction bases outside the gene matches: 5. In DNA form, the CDR3 reads TGTGCCATCAGTTTTGGGGGGGTAACAGATACGCAGTATTTT. Its protein product is CAISFGGVTDTQYF.

The rearrangement uses TRBV6-5 and TRBJ1-1; D call uncertain. This CDR3 contains 14 residues. Trimming removed 4 bases at V and 3 bases at J, with 12 bases between. Germline values: CDR1 MNHEY, CDR2 SVGAGI. The CDR3 region has the DNA TGTGCCAGCAGTTCCCCTCGGGAGGACACTGAAGCTTTCTTT. This sequence encodes CASSSPREDTEAFF.

The chain has TRBV5-1 and TRBJ2-5; D gene unclear. Trimming removed 1 base at V and 2 bases at J, with 12 bases between. Germline V lookup: CDR1 SGHRS, CDR2 YFSETQ. The CDR3 contains 15 residues. CDR3: CASSLQVSVQETQYF. CDR3 in DNA: TGCGCCAGCAGCTTGCAGGTCAGCGTACAAGAGACCCAGTACTTC.